The 26 T cell receptor beta chains in this list originate from one sample, sequenced in a study of blood T cells in healthy people across ages. For the second PCR, which ran for about 7 to 11 cycles, a sample-barcoded 5' primer and a J-beta primer mix were used. Using its own MiXCR run on the 5' RACE reads, TCRdb lists one record per CDR3 protein. The sample shows roughly 1 million distinct CDR3 sequences, about 23% of them seen only once. The sample was also reused in another study, on T cells of mothers and their children.

The sequenced sample was blood. The source is a girl aged 2 to 10 in good health.

This clonotype has just a few counts. V and J are TRBV3-2 and TRBJ2-1; the table names TRBD2, a call not compared with the DNA. TRBV3-2 is deemed a pseudogene. The CDR3 runs to 15 residues. CDR3 coding DNA: TGTGCCAGCAGCCGACTAGCGGGAGGTTCGAATGAGCAGTTCTTC. This codes for CASSRLAGGSNEQFF.

The chain employs TRBV4-1 and TRBJ2-1; 8 positions match TRBD2. Trimming took 1 base from V and 7 from J; bases not matched to a gene: 3. The CDR3 contains 14 residues. The germline CDR1 and CDR2 sequences are MGHRA and YSYEKL. The CDR3 sequence is CASSQAPSGNEQFF. CDR3 in DNA: TGCGCCAGCAGCCAAGCGCCTAGCGGGAATGAGCAGTTCTTC.

This chain uses TRBV28 with TRBJ2-1; D is uncertain. The J call is uncertain, as TRBJ2-7 better fits the DNA end. Germline V lookup: CDR1 MDHEN, CDR2 SYDVKM. This CDR3 region has 15 residues. CDR3 loop: CASQDFRRKVDEQYF. CDR3 sequence (DNA): TGTGCCAGCCAGGATTTTAGGCGAAAAGTTGACGAGCAGTACTTC.

The chain uses TRBV2 and TRBJ1-4, with D uncertain. Deletions cut 2 bases from V and 6 bases from J, with 4 bases between. The CDR3 is made up of 12 amino acids. In germline, CDR1 is SNHLY, CDR2 FYNNEI. In DNA form, the CDR3 reads TGTGCCAGCAGTGAATTCCATGAAAAACTGTTTTTT. It encodes CASSEFHEKLFF.

This chain connects TRBV28 to TRBJ2-7, with 7 nucleotides matching TRBD2. Trimming cost V 8 bases and J 1 base; bases outside gene matches: 11. CDR3 length: 15 amino acids. CDR1 and CDR2 from the germline V gene are MDHEN and SYDVKM. CDR3 sequence (DNA): TGTGCCAGCTCTTCCTGGGGCGGGAGTTCCTACGAGCAGTACTTC. Protein: CASSSWGGSSYEQYF.

This clonotype was counted a few times. V usage is TRBV7-2 and J usage is TRBJ1-1; D is ambiguous. Trimming stripped 3 bases from V and 0 bases from J, with 11 bases between. CDR3 length equals 15 residues. CDR1 is SGHTA and CDR2 is FQGNSA in the germline V gene. For the CDR3, the DNA is TGTGCCAGCAGCTTTTCTCGTTCAGTGAACACTGAAGCTTTCTTT. Translating gives CASSFSRSVNTEAFF.

V is TRBV20-1 and J is TRBJ2-7, with 8 bases aligning to TRBD1. Per germline, CDR1 DFQATT and CDR2 SNEGSKA (reference sequence). V lost 7 bases to trimming and J lost 6 bases; unmatched junction nucleotides: 14. This CDR3 region has 14 residues. The CDR3 DNA is TGCAGTGTTTCGCTAGAGGGACAGGCCAGCGAGCAGTACTTC. Its protein is CSVSLEGQASEQYF.

The rearrangement links TRBV4-3 to TRBJ1-4, with 7 bases lining up with TRBD1. V trimming: 0 bases; J trimming: 5 bases; junction bases outside the gene matches: 6. The CDR3 has 16 residues. Germline V lookup: CDR1 LGHNA, CDR2 YSLEER. The CDR3, as DNA: TGCGCCAGCAGCCAAGAGCCGGGACAGCCAAATGAAAAACTGTTTTTT. It encodes CASSQEPGQPNEKLFF.

The chain recombines TRBV29-1 with TRBJ2-5; no reliable D call. CDR3 length equals 13 residues. Per germline, CDR1 SQVTM and CDR2 ANQGSEA. The V end lost 4 bases, the J end lost 0 bases, and 9 bases lay between the germline ends. CDR3 protein: CSVVGRNQETQYF. The CDR3 DNA reads TGCAGCGTTGTAGGGCGGAACCAAGAGACCCAGTACTTC.

The chain carries TRBV7-9 and TRBJ2-2; a weak D match, TRBD2 (5 bases). The CDR3 has 15 residues. CDR1 is SEHNR and CDR2 is FQNEAQ in the germline V gene (reference sequence). V was cut by 5 bases and J by 0 bases, with 10 bases left in between. This CDR3 reads CASSPTGTNTGELFF. For the CDR3, the DNA is TGTGCCAGCAGCCCTACGGGAACGAACACCGGGGAGCTGTTTTTT.

This clonotype was detected a few times. The CDR3 region is CASSPAVGTQYF. CDR3 nucleotide sequence: TGCGCCAGCAGCCCGGCGGTCGGTACGCAGTATTTT. The chain combines TRBV4-1 with TRBJ2-3; D is unclear. The CDR3 has 12 amino acids. Germline V gene sequence: CDR1 MGHRA, CDR2 YSYEKL. V gave up 4 bases and J gave up 8 bases, with 10 bases separating them.

V usage is TRBV5-1 and J usage is TRBJ2-5, with 8 bases that match TRBD2. From germline, CDR1 is SGHRS and CDR2 YFSETQ. J lost 1 base, V lost 4 bases, and 6 bases had no gene match. The CDR3 covers 15 residues. The CDR3 DNA follows: TGCGCCAGCAGCCGTAGCGGGGTCCTCCAAGAGACCCAGTACTTC. Amino acids: CASSRSGVLQETQYF.

This clonotype occurred a few times. The chain couples TRBV10-1 to TRBJ2-5, with TRBD2 matching 7 bases. Germline CDR1 reads WNHNN; CDR2 reads SYGVQD (reference sequence). The CDR3 spans 13 residues. The J segment lost 7 bases and the V segment lost 4 bases, leaving 6 bases of the junction unmatched. The CDR3 DNA sequence: TGCGCCAGCAGTGGGCTAGCGGACGGGACCCAGTACTTC. Translating gives CASSGLADGTQYF.

The chain carries TRBV2 and TRBJ1-2; D perhaps matches TRBD1 (6 bases). From germline, CDR1 is SNHLY and CDR2 FYNNEI. V was trimmed by 7 bases and J by 2 bases, leaving 8 bases between them. The CDR3 covers 12 residues. Here the CDR3 DNA reads TGTGCCAGCACAACAGGGAACTATGGCTACACCTTC. Translation gives CASTTGNYGYTF.

This clonotype has only a few counts. The V gene is TRBV29-1, the J gene TRBJ1-2; D may be TRBD1 (6 bases). The germline gives CDR1 SQVTM, CDR2 ANQGSEA. V was pared by 7 bases and J by 5 bases, with 14 bases between. The CDR3 is 12 residues long. The CDR3 DNA is TGCAGCGGCTACTCAGGGGAATATGGCTACACCTTC. This sequence encodes CSGYSGEYGYTF. The whole variable domain, filled in from reference TRBV29-1 and TRBJ1-2, reads SAVISQKPSRDICQRGTSLTIQCQVDSQVTMMFWYRQQPGQSLTLIATANQGSEATYESGFVIDKFPISRPNLTFSTLTVSNMSPEDSSIYLCSGYSGEYGYTFGSGTRLTVV.

This clonotype was seen a handful of times. V is TRBV11-2 and J is TRBJ2-5; TRBD2 aligns across 11 bases. Matching the DNA end better, TRBJ2-1 makes the J call doubtful. Looked up from germline, CDR1 is SGHAT and CDR2 is FQNNGV. This CDR3 is built from 17 residues. The CDR3 protein is CASSLDPGLAEYNEQFF. In nucleotides, the CDR3 is TGTGCCAGCAGCTTAGATCCGGGACTAGCGGAGTACAATGAGCAGTTCTTC.

This chain uses TRBV29-1 with TRBJ2-5, with D perhaps matching TRBD2 (6 bases). The end of the DNA aligns better with TRBJ2-7, so the J call may be wrong. Germline V gene data show CDR1 as SQVTM and CDR2 as ANQGSEA. The CDR3 spans 13 residues. The CDR3 loop is CSVARDLSYEQYF. CDR3 nucleotide sequence: TGCAGCGTTGCTCGGGACTTATCATACGAGCAGTACTTC.

In this sample, this clonotype turned up a few times. The chain joins TRBV29-1 to TRBJ2-1; 9 bases are a match to TRBD2. CDR1 SQVTM and CDR2 ANQGSEA come from the germline V gene. Unmatched junction bases numbered 12, after V lost 1 base and J lost 8 bases. The CDR3 extends over 16 amino acids. CDR3 region: CSVEGPISGRQDEQFF. CDR3 coding DNA: TGCAGCGTTGAAGGCCCAATTAGCGGGAGACAGGATGAGCAGTTCTTC.

This clonotype has just a few counts. The CDR3 DNA sequence: TGTGCCAGCTTGAGGGGTTCAACTAATGAAAAACTGTTTTTT. It translates to CASLRGSTNEKLFF. The rearrangement joins TRBV28 to TRBJ1-4, with D tentatively TRBD1 (5 bases). The V and J ends lost 8 bases and 0 bases respectively, with 10 bases between them. The CDR3 consists of 14 residues. Germline CDR1 is MDHEN and CDR2 is SYDVKM. Together with reference TRBV28 and TRBJ1-4, the CDR3 gives the full variable domain: DVKVTQSSRYLVKRTGEKVFLECVQDMDHENMFWYRQDPGLGLRLIYFSYDVKMKEKGDIPEGYSVSREKKERFSLILESASTNQTSMYLCASLRGSTNEKLFFGSGTQLSVL.

The chain couples TRBV10-3 to TRBJ2-1, with a weak D call TRBD2 (6 bases). Germline V lookup: CDR1 ENHRY, CDR2 SYGVKD. V lost 2 bases to trimming and J lost 10 bases, with 15 bases between them. This CDR3 comprises 14 residues. DNA of the CDR3: TGTGCCATCAGTGAGATGCGTTCGGGAGCGGAGCAGTTCTTC. Protein product: CAISEMRSGAEQFF.

This clonotype has just a few counts. The rearrangement joins TRBV20-1 to TRBJ2-7; 14 bases align to TRBD2. CDR3 length: 12 amino acids. Germline V gives CDR1 DFQATT, CDR2 SNEGSKA (reference sequence). CDR3 protein: CSAGLAGDEQYF. The CDR3 DNA reads TGCAGCGCGGGACTAGCGGGAGACGAGCAGTACTTC.

V is TRBV9 and J is TRBJ2-1; 13 bases align to TRBD2. The CDR3 covers 15 residues. V dropped 4 bases and J dropped 9; count of bases not matched to a gene: 7. Germline V lookup: CDR1 SGDLS, CDR2 YYNGEE. The CDR3 spells CASSLLGLAGREQFF. The CDR3, as DNA: TGTGCCAGCAGCCTATTGGGACTAGCGGGGCGTGAGCAGTTCTTC.

The table lists this clonotype with many counts. The chain has TRBV29-1 and TRBJ1-1; TRBD1 matches at 7 bases. From germline, CDR1 is SQVTM and CDR2 ANQGSEA. This CDR3 region has 13 residues. V lost 1 base to trimming and J lost 4 bases; unmatched junction nucleotides: 3. The CDR3 region is CSVEGPGGTEAFF. For the CDR3, the DNA is TGCAGCGTTGAAGGCCCAGGGGGCACTGAAGCTTTCTTT.

This clonotype was counted between two and nine times. The gene calls are TRBV4-2 and TRBJ2-4, with D possibly matching TRBD2 (6 bases). In germline, CDR1 is LGHNA, CDR2 YNFKEQ. This CDR3 is 14 amino acids long. Trimming left V 4 bases short and J 9 bases short, with 16 bases between. For the CDR3, the DNA is TGTGCCAGCAGCCCCGAGAAGCTCGGGAGCATTCAGTACTTC. Its protein product is CASSPEKLGSIQYF.

The chain joins TRBV12-3 or TRBV12-4 to TRBJ1-4; no clear D gene. Trimming cost V 2 bases and J 3 bases, with 7 bases left between them. The CDR3 runs 14 residues. CDR3 sequence reads: CASSLSSANEKLFF. The DNA for the CDR3 is TGTGCCAGCAGTTTATCGTCGGCTAATGAAAAACTGTTTTTT.

This clonotype was detected only a few times. V and J are TRBV12-3 or TRBV12-4 and TRBJ1-6, with D maybe TRBD1 (6 bases). The CDR3 is made up of 15 amino acids. The ends were cut back, 5 bases at V and 4 bases at J, with 12 bases in the middle. The CDR3 DNA follows: TGTGCCAGCAGTCAGACACAGGGTTATAATTCACCCCTCCACTTT. Translation: CASSQTQGYNSPLHF.